Only one count was recorded for the clone carrying this T cell receptor beta chain. Its antigen is as yet unknown. These data are taken from a study of shared clonotypes between healthy human individuals. Overall study context: Ranging from 18 to 49 in age, donors were a couple of women and three men. Study conclusions and caveats: Sequencing depth was expected to affect clonotype sharing among donors.

The V gene's germline CDR1 is MNHEY and CDR2 SMNVEV (reference sequence). This CDR3 contains 16 residues. V lost 5 bases to trimming and J lost 11 bases; unmatched junction nucleotides: 20. Each replicate PCR on the sorted subsets used approximately 180 ng DNA (around 30,000 T cell genomes). Some clones are missing from TCRdb's copy, which holds only in-frame ones; the method was immunoSEQ multiplex PCR. The sample holds 2 million to 2.5 million clones, roughly 95% seen once. Naive CD8 cells comprised CD45RO-negative, CCR7-positively selected cells, excluding terminally differentiated effector memory CD45RA+ cells.

This sequence joins TRBV27 and TRBJ1-2, with 7 bases identical to TRBD1. The specimen sequenced was naive CD8+ T cells sorted from blood. This clonotype originated in a man in his late teens or twenties in good health. CDR3 DNA sequence: TGTGCCAGCAGTCCCCTGGGCGGGGCAGGGGGGATAATATACACCTTC. Protein sequence: CASSPLGGAGGIIYTF.